This entry lists 25 T cell receptor beta chains sequenced from one sample in a study of blood T cells in healthy people across ages. For the second PCR, which ran for about 7 to 12 cycles, a sample-barcoded 5' primer and a J-beta primer mix were used. In TCRdb, the 5' RACE reads were re-called with MiXCR into one record per CDR3 protein. The table lists 600,000 to 650,000 distinct CDR3 sequences, under 70% of them singletons. Input material: blood. The receptors were sampled from a man in his sixties in good health.

In its sample, this clonotype was seen many times. V usage is TRBV4-1 and J usage is TRBJ1-2; D is unclear. This CDR3 has 17 amino acids. Germline CDR1 and CDR2: MGHRA and YSYEKL. V lost 0 bases and J lost 8, with 22 bases in between. The CDR3 is CASSQDLFGMGKGGYTF. Here the CDR3 DNA reads TGCGCCAGCAGCCAAGATCTTTTCGGGATGGGTAAAGGAGGCTACACCTTC.

The gene calls are TRBV10-3 and TRBJ2-1, with TRBD1 identical over 8 bases. The V segment lost 3 bases and the J segment 3 bases; nucleotides outside the gene matches: 4. The length of the CDR3 is 15 residues. Germline V gene sequence: CDR1 ENHRY, CDR2 SYGVKD. The CDR3 loop reads CAISEGDRIYNEQFF. CDR3 nucleotides: TGTGCCATCAGTGAAGGGGACAGGATCTACAATGAGCAGTTCTTC.

This clonotype was observed a handful of times. The V and J genes are TRBV12-3 or TRBV12-4 and TRBJ2-3, with D perhaps TRBD1 or TRBD2 (6 bases each). This CDR3 is 17 amino acids long. With 1 base removed from V and 3 bases from J, the gap between germline ends came to 17 bases. CDR3 region: CASSLGPTRGGTDTQYF. The DNA for the CDR3 is TGTGCCAGCAGTTTAGGACCAACTAGAGGGGGGACAGATACGCAGTATTTT.

The chain carries TRBV7-9 and TRBJ1-5, with D possibly matching TRBD1 (6 bases). The CDR3 length is 14 residues. V shed 5 bases and J shed 7 bases, with 15 bases lying between them. Per the germline V gene, CDR1 is SEHNR and CDR2 is FQNEAQ (reference sequence). CDR3 coding DNA: TGTGCCAGCAGCCATGCAGGGGAGGGACAGCCCCAGCATTTT. Its translation: CASSHAGEGQPQHF.

The V gene is TRBV9, the J gene TRBJ1-5, with D perhaps TRBD1 (5 bases). The CDR3 contains 15 residues. The ends were cut back, 4 bases at V and 0 bases at J, with 11 bases in the middle. CDR1 and CDR2 (germline): SGDLS, YYNGEE. CDR3 in amino acids: CASSPTTVSNQPQHF. Here the CDR3 DNA reads TGTGCCAGCAGCCCCACGACAGTTAGCAATCAGCCCCAGCATTTT.

On this clonotype: A much more abundant neighbour one base away suggests this may be a read error. The rearrangement links TRBV28 to TRBJ2-1, with 11 bases aligning to TRBD2. CDR3 length: 17 residues. CDR1 is MDHEN, CDR2 SYDVKM, per germline. The junction had 14 bases not matched to a gene; V was cut back by 5 bases and J by 8 bases. The CDR3 loop reads CASSPSGGSHRVDEQFF. CDR3 in DNA: TGTGCCAGCAGTCCTAGCGGGGGGTCTCACCGTGTTGATGAGCAGTTCTTC.

The chain has TRBV2 and TRBJ1-1; 9 bases line up with TRBD1. The V gene end was trimmed by 6 bases and the J gene end by 7 bases; junction bases not matched to a gene: 12. The CDR3 covers 15 residues. Germline lookup yields CDR1 SNHLY and CDR2 FYNNEI. CDR3 DNA sequence: TGTGCCAGCAGATCCGGGACAGGGCAGGCGAGTGAAGCTTTCTTT. Amino acids: CASRSGTGQASEAFF.

Only one count was recorded for this clonotype. One end of the junction varies from germline; a read error may be responsible. The chain recombines TRBV7-9 with TRBJ1-6, with D possibly being TRBD1 (5 bases). Germline CDR1 and CDR2: SEHNR and FQNEAQ (reference sequence). The CDR3 sequence is 15 residues long. In nucleotides, the CDR3 is TGTGCCAGCAGCAAGACAGCCGCCTATGATTCACCCCTCCACTTT. It is translated as CASSKTAAYDSPLHF.

There are a few counts of this clonotype. This chain links TRBV10-3 with TRBJ2-5, with 8 bases aligning to TRBD2. Trimming took 3 bases from V and 3 from J; bases not matched to a gene: 9. Germline values: CDR1 ENHRY, CDR2 SYGVKD. The CDR3 is 16 residues long. This CDR3 reads CAISDQTGGQKETQYF. DNA for the CDR3: TGTGCCATCAGTGACCAAACGGGGGGGCAGAAAGAGACCCAGTACTTC.

The chain joins TRBV7-2 to TRBJ1-2; perhaps TRBD1 as D (5 bases). Trimming left V 5 bases short and J 7 bases short, with 20 bases between. The CDR3 length is 15 residues. Germline lookup yields CDR1 SGHTA and CDR2 FQGNSA. DNA for the CDR3: TGTGCCAGCAGCCTAAGGGGCAGGGAATTAGGTGGCTACACCTTC. Residues: CASSLRGRELGGYTF.

The gene calls are TRBV10-2 and TRBJ2-5, with D perhaps matching TRBD2 (6 bases). CDR3 length: 15 residues. Germline CDR1 is WSHSY and CDR2 is SAAADI. Trimming removed 3 bases from V and 11 bases from J, with 22 bases in between. The CDR3 DNA follows: TGCGCCAGCAGTGAATGGGGGACTCAGGTGCGGCAGCAGTACTTC. Its translation: CASSEWGTQVRQQYF.

This sequence joins TRBV20-1 and TRBJ1-4; 9 bases agree with TRBD1. V lost 0 bases and J lost 6; bases outside the gene matches: 2. Germline loops: CDR1 DFQATT, CDR2 SNEGSKA (reference sequence). This CDR3 has 14 amino acids. The CDR3 nucleotides read TGCAGTGCTAGAGAGGGACAGGGTCATGAAAAACTGTTTTTT. Its translation is CSAREGQGHEKLFF.

In its sample, this clonotype was seen a few times. The V and J genes are TRBV5-1 and TRBJ2-7, with 9 bases identical to TRBD2. The DNA end lines up better with TRBJ2-4; the J call may be wrong. This CDR3 region has 14 residues. Germline CDR1 and CDR2: SGHRS and YFSETQ. CDR3: CASSSGLASGIQYF. The CDR3 nucleotides read TGCGCCAGCAGCTCGGGACTAGCATCGGGCATTCAGTACTTC.

The genes are TRBV12-3 or TRBV12-4 and TRBJ1-5; 7 bases match TRBD1. V lost 5 bases to trimming and J lost 2 bases; unmatched junction nucleotides: 3. The CDR3 spans 14 residues. CDR3 coding DNA: TGTGCCAGCAGTCCCCAGGGGGGCAATCAGCCCCAGCATTTT. Amino acid sequence: CASSPQGGNQPQHF.

The genes are TRBV7-8 and TRBJ1-2, with a possible D match to TRBD1 (5 bases). The CDR3 extends over 14 amino acids. Trimming pared 5 bases from V and 10 bases from J, leaving 20 bases between. In germline, CDR1 is SGHVS, CDR2 FQNEAQ. The chain's CDR3 is CASSVRVWDSLYTF. The CDR3 bases are TGTGCCAGCAGCGTCAGGGTATGGGACTCGCTCTACACCTTC.

The chain couples TRBV29-1 to TRBJ2-3; either TRBD1 or TRBD2 may supply D (5 bases each). V shed 2 bases and J shed 5 bases, with 20 bases lying between them. There are 16 residues in the CDR3. In germline, CDR1 is SQVTM, CDR2 ANQGSEA. The CDR3 spells CSVESVVGVRGDTQYF. The CDR3, as DNA: TGCAGCGTTGAATCCGTAGTGGGGGTCCGGGGAGATACGCAGTATTTT.

A remark on this clonotype: Just one base apart from a much larger clone, this may be a read error. This chain uses TRBV20-1 with TRBJ2-7, with TRBD2 matching over 11 bases. The CDR3 is 18 amino acids. V lost 0 bases and J lost 7; bases outside the gene matches: 17. CDR1 DFQATT and CDR2 SNEGSKA come from the germline V gene (reference sequence). Here the CDR3 DNA reads TGCAGTGCTAGAGATCGGGGTAGCGGGGGGGCTATGTACAATGAGCAGTACTTC. Encoded protein: CSARDRGSGGAMYNEQYF.

The chain links TRBV6-1 to TRBJ2-7; D is ambiguous. The CDR3 runs 14 residues. V lost 1 base to trimming and J lost 0 bases, with 7 bases between them. CDR1 and CDR2 (germline): MNHNS, SASEGT. CDR3 DNA: TGTGCCAGCAGTGAAGGCTGGGCCTCCTACGAGCAGTACTTC. Translating it yields CASSEGWASYEQYF.

The sample holds many counts of this clonotype. Since a much larger clone is just one base distant, this may be a read error. The J gene is TRBJ2-1, the V gene TRBV7-8; 7 positions match TRBD1. The J call is uncertain, as TRBJ2-7 better fits the DNA end. The CDR3 is made up of 15 amino acids. CDR1 is SGHVS and CDR2 is FQNEAQ in the germline V gene. CDR3 loop: CASSLGGGPYNEQYF. CDR3 coding DNA: TGTGCCAGCAGCTTAGGAGGGGGCCCCTACAATGAGCAGTACTTC.

The rearrangement uses TRBV12-3 or TRBV12-4 and TRBJ1-6; no clear D gene. The CDR3 loop spans 18 amino acids. V lost 5 bases, J lost 0 bases, and 17 bases lay in between. The CDR3 spells CASSAGAVSSSYNSPLHF. The CDR3 bases are TGTGCCAGCAGTGCCGGTGCAGTTTCCAGCTCCTATAATTCACCCCTCCACTTT.

For this clonotype: With a much larger clone just one base away, this may be a read error. The chain is built from TRBV29-1 and TRBJ2-5; D not resolved. This CDR3 is built from 12 residues. With 1 base removed from V and 4 bases from J, the gap between germline ends came to 7 bases. The V gene's germline CDR1 is SQVTM and CDR2 ANQGSEA. Here the CDR3 DNA reads TGCAGCGTTGAAGTTTGGGGAGAGACCCAGTACTTC. It encodes CSVEVWGETQYF.

V gene TRBV27 combines with J gene TRBJ2-7; TRBD2 matches 11 bases. From germline, CDR1 is MNHEY and CDR2 SMNVEV (reference sequence). The junction had 10 bases not matched to a gene; V was cut back by 8 bases and J by 7 bases. The CDR3 runs to 14 residues. The DNA of the CDR3 is TGTGCCAGCGGCGCTAGCGGGGGGCCTCGTGAGCAGTACTTC. Translated: CASGASGGPREQYF.

This clonotype was observed once. The genes are TRBV3-1 and TRBJ2-1, with TRBD1 identical over 7 bases. The J segment lost 4 bases and the V segment lost 3 bases, leaving 3 bases of the junction unmatched. The CDR3 runs to 14 residues. Germline CDR1 reads LGHDT; CDR2 reads YNNKEL (reference sequence). The CDR3 region is CASSHGDRYNEQFF. In DNA, the CDR3 is TGTGCCAGCAGCCATGGGGACAGATACAATGAGCAGTTCTTC.

The genes are TRBV28 and TRBJ2-6; no clear D gene. Germline CDR1 reads MDHEN; CDR2 reads SYDVKM. This CDR3 is built from 16 residues. V was shortened by 0 bases and J by 0 bases, with 6 bases between the two germline ends. Here the CDR3 DNA reads TGTGCCAGCAGTTTATGGCAACACTCTGGGGCCAACGTCCTGACTTTC. It translates to CASSLWQHSGANVLTF.

The chain employs TRBV28 and TRBJ2-5; TRBD1 agrees at 9 bases. The ends lost 6 bases at V and 13 bases at J; junction bases unmatched: 15. The CDR3 is made up of 14 amino acids. The germline gives CDR1 MDHEN, CDR2 SYDVKM. The CDR3 sequence is CASRAMGQGSILYF. CDR3 nucleotide sequence: TGTGCCAGCAGAGCTATGGGACAGGGATCGATTTTGTACTTC.